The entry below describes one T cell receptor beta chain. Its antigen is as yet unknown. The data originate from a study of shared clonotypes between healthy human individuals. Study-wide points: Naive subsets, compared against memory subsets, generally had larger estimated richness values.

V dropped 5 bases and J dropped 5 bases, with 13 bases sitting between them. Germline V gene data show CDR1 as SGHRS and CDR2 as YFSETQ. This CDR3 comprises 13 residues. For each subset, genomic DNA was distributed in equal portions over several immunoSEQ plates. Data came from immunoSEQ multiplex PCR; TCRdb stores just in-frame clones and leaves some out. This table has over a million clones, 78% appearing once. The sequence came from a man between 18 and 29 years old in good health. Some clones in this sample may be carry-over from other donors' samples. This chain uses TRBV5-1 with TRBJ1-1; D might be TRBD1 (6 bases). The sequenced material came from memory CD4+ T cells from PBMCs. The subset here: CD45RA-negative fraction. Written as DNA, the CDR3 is TGCGCCAGCAGTCTGGGGGCAGAGACTGAAGCTTTCTTT. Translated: CASSLGAETEAFF.